These 18 T cell receptor beta chains originate from one sample sequenced in a study of vaccination effects on CD4 cells after COVID-19 (dated 2022 in TCRdb). The library was built by means of the immunoSEQ multiplex PCR assay. Here the immuneACCESS table is served through TCRdb, limited to in-frame sequences with V and J called. Missing clones are a known gap in these copies; in checked studies unresolved V genes cover under half, and the rest lacks a known reason. In this sample the table shows under 70,000 clones, about 79% of which occur a single time. The biggest ten clones account for around 3.8% of the sample. No antigen has been assigned to these receptors. The ViraFEST assay stimulated PBMC with viral peptide pools and then used TCR sequencing to identify antigen-specific CD4+ T cell clonotypes by expansion. After around 11 days of culture, CD4+ T cells were isolated with the EasySep CD4+ T cell isolation kit. Negative nucleocapsid antibody results before and after vaccination confirmed that the healthy vaccine recipients had no prior SARS-CoV-2 infection.

This specimen consisted of CD4+ T cells from PBMCs cultured with HCoV-OC43 spike peptides, obtained before COVID-19 vaccination. This specimen's cell subset or site label, interpreted: HCoV-OC43 spike overlapping peptide pool stimulation. All receptors derive from a human donor who received a COVID-19 vaccine.

This rearrangement joins TRBV5-1 to TRBJ1-1; 7 bases fit TRBD1. Unmatched junction bases numbered 6, after V lost 0 bases and J lost 4 bases. Germline V gene data show CDR1 as SGHRS and CDR2 as YFSETQ. This CDR3 contains 15 residues. The CDR3 spells CASSLGTGVGTEAFF. The CDR3 DNA follows: TGCGCCAGCAGCTTGGGTACAGGGGTGGGCACTGAAGCTTTCTTT.

The genes are TRBV9 and TRBJ2-6, with 7 bases that match TRBD1. Trimming at V came to 0 bases and at J to 2 bases, leaving 2 bases not matched to a gene. This CDR3 spans 16 amino acids. CDR1 is SGDLS, CDR2 YYNGEE, per germline. CDR3: CASSVDDRAGANVLTF. CDR3 in DNA: TGTGCCAGCAGCGTAGACGACAGGGCTGGGGCCAACGTCCTGACTTTC.

The rearrangement joins TRBV19 to TRBJ2-7, with no clear D. Germline values: CDR1 LNHDA, CDR2 SQIVND (reference sequence). The V end lost 3 bases, the J end lost 6 bases, and 15 bases lay between the germline ends. The CDR3 runs to 14 residues. The CDR3 region is CASSIAVTNPEQYV. The CDR3 DNA follows: TGTGCCAGTAGTATCGCCGTGACAAACCCCGAGCAGTACGTC.

This clone has a single count. The chain has TRBV6-5 and TRBJ2-4; TRBD1 matches at 7 bases. The germline V gene has CDR1 MNHEY and CDR2 SVGAGI. The junction had 7 bases not matched to a gene; V was cut back by 7 bases and J by 4 bases. The CDR3 loop spans 14 amino acids. In DNA, the CDR3 is TGTGCCAGCACCGCCGGGACAGCTAAAAACATTCAGTACTTC. This translates into CASTAGTAKNIQYF.

The gene calls are TRBV12-3 or TRBV12-4 and TRBJ2-2, with 7 positions matching TRBD1. The CDR3 is 12 residues long. With 5 bases clipped from V and 7 bases from J, the junction kept 1 base outside the gene matches. The CDR3, as DNA: TGTGCCAGCAGTGGGGACAGCGGGGAGCTGTTTTTT. This gives the protein CASSGDSGELFF.

The rearrangement uses TRBV5-8 and TRBJ2-1, with D possibly TRBD1 on 5 matching bases. CDR1 is SGHTS, CDR2 YDEGEE, per germline. This CDR3 is built from 15 residues. Trimming stripped 1 base from V and 3 bases from J, with 11 bases between. The CDR3 here is CASSLNRGNYNEQFF. Written as DNA, the CDR3 is TGTGCCAGCAGCTTGAATAGGGGCAACTACAATGAGCAGTTCTTC.

The V and J genes are TRBV9 and TRBJ2-5; weak D call: TRBD1 (6 bases). Trimming stripped 0 bases from V and 2 bases from J, with 11 bases between. Germline V gives CDR1 SGDLS, CDR2 YYNGEE. This CDR3 spans 15 amino acids. CDR3 loop: CASSVGTGWQETQYF. In DNA form, the CDR3 reads TGTGCCAGCAGCGTAGGAACAGGGTGGCAAGAGACCCAGTACTTC.

This chain connects TRBV6-6 to TRBJ1-1, with TRBD1 identical over 12 bases. In germline, CDR1 is MNHNY, CDR2 SVGAGI (reference sequence). Trimming at V came to 5 bases and at J to 7 bases, leaving 17 bases not matched to a gene. This CDR3 has 18 amino acids. CDR3: CASSRAAPGTGGAFEAFF. CDR3 sequence (DNA): TGTGCCAGCAGTCGCGCCGCTCCCGGGACAGGGGGCGCGTTTGAAGCTTTCTTT.

The chain carries TRBV5-8 and TRBJ1-3; 7 positions agree with TRBD1. The CDR3 totals 14 residues. Trimming at V came to 4 bases and at J to 2 bases, leaving 3 bases not matched to a gene. CDR1 is SGHTS, CDR2 YDEGEE, per germline. CDR3 nucleotides: TGTGCCAGCAGCCTTACAGGGGCTGGAAACACCATATATTTT. Protein sequence: CASSLTGAGNTIYF.

The CDR3: CASSFNRGAGQPQHF. CDR3 in DNA: TGTGCCAGCAGTTTCAATCGGGGGGCCGGTCAGCCCCAGCATTTT. This sequence joins TRBV27 and TRBJ1-5, with D possibly TRBD1 on 6 matching bases. This CDR3 has 15 residues. V was trimmed by 3 bases and J by 6 bases, leaving 15 bases between them. Per the germline V gene, CDR1 is MNHEY and CDR2 is SMNVEV (reference sequence).

The J gene is TRBJ2-1, the V gene TRBV5-1, with a possible D match to TRBD1 (6 bases). V lost 0 bases to trimming and J lost 3 bases, with 10 bases between them. The length of the CDR3 is 15 residues. The germline gives CDR1 SGHRS, CDR2 YFSETQ. CDR3 DNA sequence: TGCGCCAGCAGCTTGGATGGGGGACACTACAATGAGCAGTTCTTC. Its translation is CASSLDGGHYNEQFF.

J is TRBJ2-3 and V is TRBV5-1; 7 bases are a match to TRBD1. Germline V gene lookup returns CDR1 SGHRS and CDR2 YFSETQ. This CDR3 contains 16 residues. V shed 4 bases, J shed 3 bases, and the junction held 11 bases outside the gene matches. CDR3 coding DNA: TGCGCCAGCAGCCCCGGTGACAGGGTGGGGACAGATACGCAGTATTTT. Translation: CASSPGDRVGTDTQYF.

This chain links TRBV6-5 with TRBJ1-1; D unclear. The CDR3 contains 15 residues. Germline assignment: CDR1 MNHEY and CDR2 SVGAGI. The V end lost 5 bases, the J end lost 3 bases, and 16 bases lay between the germline ends. This chain's CDR3 is CASSPQMVQDTEAFF. The CDR3 region has the DNA TGTGCCAGCAGTCCCCAGATGGTGCAGGACACTGAAGCTTTCTTT.

The V and J genes are TRBV5-5 and TRBJ1-2, with a possible D match to TRBD1 (6 bases). Germline-derived CDR1 and CDR2 are SGHKS and YYEKEE (reference sequence). V dropped 6 bases and J dropped 4 bases, with 25 bases sitting between them. The CDR3 is made up of 17 amino acids. The CDR3 coding sequence is TGTGCCAGCAACCCGGGGGCAGCACAGGGACGGGCCTATGGCTACACCTTC. This codes for CASNPGAAQGRAYGYTF.

The V gene is TRBV18, the J gene TRBJ1-3; maybe TRBD1 (5 bases). The germline CDR1 and CDR2 sequences are KGHSH and LQKENI. CDR3 size: 17 residues. Trimming shortened V by 0 bases and J by 1 base, and 13 bases separated the two germline ends. This CDR3 reads CASSPPSGPISGNTIYF. The CDR3 DNA sequence: TGTGCCAGCTCACCACCGTCGGGGCCGATTTCTGGAAACACCATATATTTT.

The chain carries TRBV5-1 and TRBJ1-3, with D perhaps matching TRBD1 (6 bases). The CDR3 totals 14 residues. V was trimmed by 4 bases and J by 8 bases, leaving 16 bases between them. Germline-derived CDR1 and CDR2 are SGHRS and YFSETQ. CDR3 sequence reads: CASSPGTSGDTIYF. The CDR3 DNA reads as TGCGCCAGCAGCCCGGGGACCTCAGGGGACACCATATATTTT.

V usage is TRBV5-1 and J usage is TRBJ1-2, with D perhaps matching TRBD1 (5 bases). Germline V CDR1 and CDR2: SGHRS, YFSETQ. The V gene lost 0 bases and the J gene lost 7 bases, with 13 bases spanning the gap. This CDR3 is built from 14 residues. In nucleotides, the CDR3 is TGCGCCAGCAGCTTGGGACAAGACGGGGGTGGCTACACCTTC. Amino acids: CASSLGQDGGGYTF.

This chain connects TRBV4-1 to TRBJ2-5; TRBD1 matches 8 bases. V was pared by 1 base and J by 2 bases, with 6 bases of the junction left unmatched. Germline-derived CDR1 and CDR2 are MGHRA and YSYEKL. This CDR3 has 16 amino acids. The CDR3 DNA reads as TGCGCCAGCAGCCAAGTCCCCGGACAGGGACAAGAGACCCAGTACTTC. Encoded protein: CASSQVPGQGQETQYF.